Presented here are 21 T cell receptor beta chains from one specimen sequenced in a study of cytomegalovirus exposure and HLA in healthy donors. The PCR was carried out with 60 Vbeta primers and 13 Jbeta primers. Here immunoSEQ multiplex PCR was the method, and the copy in TCRdb shows in-frame clones only, minus some. The sample includes tens of thousands of clones, more than 60% seen only once; the top ten take about 7%. Sequencing was performed on PBMCs. These receptors all stem from a man aged 25 to 45 in good health and CMV-seronegative.

The chain uses TRBV29-1 and TRBJ1-2; possibly TRBD1 for D (5 bases). Trimming took off 4 bases at V and 8 bases at J, with 11 bases between the two ends. This CDR3 region has 11 residues. Germline CDR1 is SQVTM and CDR2 is ANQGSEA. For the CDR3, the DNA is TGCAGCGTTGGTGACAGAGAAGGCTACACCTTC. Translation: CSVGDREGYTF. Looking up the rest from reference TRBV29-1 and TRBJ1-2 gives the full variable domain: SAVISQKPSRDICQRGTSLTIQCQVDSQVTMMFWYRQQPGQSLTLIATANQGSEATYESGFVIDKFPISRPNLTFSTLTVSNMSPEDSSIYLCSVGDREGYTFGSGTRLTVV.

This clone came up once. This chain connects TRBV5-4 to TRBJ2-1; 9 nucleotides line up with TRBD1. The germline V gene has CDR1 SGHNT and CDR2 YYREEE (reference sequence). J gave up 12 bases and V 7 bases, and 8 bases lay outside the gene matches. This CDR3 contains 12 residues. The CDR3 spells CASETGGGGQFF. The CDR3 DNA reads as TGTGCCAGCGAGACAGGGGGGGGCGGGCAGTTCTTC.

The rearrangement uses TRBV28 and TRBJ1-4; maybe TRBD1 (5 bases). The CDR3 sequence is 14 residues long. Trimming took 2 bases from V and 7 from J, leaving 11 bases between them. Germline CDR1 reads MDHEN; CDR2 reads SYDVKM. CDR3 loop: CASSLGAVGEKLFF. The CDR3 nucleotides read TGTGCCAGCAGTTTAGGGGCGGTTGGTGAAAAACTGTTTTTT.

This clone was seen a single time. The genes are TRBV5-1 and TRBJ2-3; TRBD1 aligns across 10 bases. The length of the CDR3 is 15 residues. Germline CDR1 and CDR2: SGHRS and YFSETQ. Unmatched junction bases numbered 7, after V lost 4 bases and J lost 5 bases. The CDR3 DNA follows: TGCGCCAGCAGCCCACTGACAGGGGGCGGAGATACGCAGTATTTT. This codes for CASSPLTGGGDTQYF.

The table lists this clone with a few counts. The rearrangement links TRBV27 to TRBJ2-3; 9 bases map to TRBD2. The CDR3 runs 14 residues. The germline CDR1 and CDR2 sequences are MNHEY and SMNVEV (reference sequence). Trimming removed 4 bases from V and 6 bases from J; junction bases left unmatched: 5. The CDR3 DNA reads TGTGCCAGCAGTTCCCCCGCGGGAGGGGATACGCAGTATTTT. It yields the protein CASSSPAGGDTQYF.

The chain carries TRBV7-2 and TRBJ1-1; 8 positions match TRBD1. Germline V lookup: CDR1 SGHTA, CDR2 FQGNSA. V shed 4 bases, J shed 3 bases, and the junction held 4 bases outside the gene matches. The CDR3 is made up of 14 amino acids. The CDR3 bases are TGTGCCAGCAGCTCACAGGGGGGGGACACTGAAGCTTTCTTT. This gives the protein CASSSQGGDTEAFF.

The J gene is TRBJ1-4, the V gene TRBV6-4; 9 bases agree with TRBD1. Per germline, CDR1 MRHNA and CDR2 SNTAGT. V lost 4 bases and J lost 5; bases outside the gene matches: 8. The CDR3 length is 16 residues. CDR3 amino acids: CASSGIWTGENEKLFF. CDR3 in DNA: TGTGCCAGCAGTGGGATTTGGACAGGGGAAAATGAAAAACTGTTTTTT.

V is TRBV7-2 and J is TRBJ2-7; TRBD2 matches at 14 bases. CDR1 is SGHTA and CDR2 is FQGNSA in the germline V gene. J gave up 2 bases and V 5 bases, and 2 bases lay outside the gene matches. The CDR3 loop spans 15 amino acids. The DNA of the CDR3 is TGTGCCAGCAGCCTGGGACTAGCGGGAGCCTACGAGCAGTACTTC. This sequence encodes CASSLGLAGAYEQYF.

J is TRBJ1-4 and V is TRBV7-2, with a tentative D call TRBD1 (5 bases). This CDR3 contains 13 residues. The V end was cut by 6 bases, the J end by 5 bases, with 10 bases between. The germline gives CDR1 SGHTA, CDR2 FQGNSA. Here the CDR3 reads CASSFRQNEKLFF. In DNA, the CDR3 is TGTGCCAGCAGTTTTAGACAGAATGAAAAACTGTTTTTT.

The chain uses TRBV6-5 and TRBJ1-2, with TRBD1 identical over 7 bases. This CDR3 is 12 amino acids long. J lost 7 bases, V lost 6 bases, and 5 bases had no gene match. CDR1 and CDR2 (germline): MNHEY, SVGAGI. CDR3 region: CASRRYRGGYTF. CDR3 nucleotides: TGTGCCAGCAGAAGATACAGGGGTGGCTACACCTTC.

The V call is TRBV28, the J call TRBJ2-5, with 11 bases fitting TRBD1. V was clipped by 3 bases and J by 4 bases; unmatched bases: 4. CDR1 and CDR2 from the germline V gene are MDHEN and SYDVKM. This CDR3 is 15 amino acids long. The CDR3 DNA follows: TGTGCCAGCAGTTTTAGGGGACAGGGGGGAGAGACCCAGTACTTC. Amino acids: CASSFRGQGGETQYF.

The V call is TRBV7-6, the J call TRBJ1-1; D unclear. Trimming took 1 base from V and 3 from J, leaving 9 bases between them. Per germline, CDR1 SGHVS and CDR2 FNYEAQ. The CDR3 extends over 14 amino acids. CDR3 protein: CASSLEGGHTEAFF. DNA of the CDR3: TGTGCCAGCAGCTTAGAAGGAGGCCACACTGAAGCTTTCTTT.

The gene calls are TRBV2 and TRBJ2-3, with D unresolved. CDR3 size: 11 residues. Trimming removed 6 bases from V and 6 bases from J, with 7 bases in between. Germline CDR1 and CDR2: SNHLY and FYNNEI. The CDR3 region is CASSYFDTQYF. As DNA, the CDR3 is TGTGCCAGCAGCTACTTCGATACGCAGTATTTT.

The chain carries TRBV7-8 and TRBJ1-4; TRBD1 might be the D (6 bases). This CDR3 region has 13 residues. The V gene lost 5 bases and the J gene lost 8 bases, with 12 bases spanning the gap. From germline, CDR1 is SGHVS and CDR2 FQNEAQ. CDR3 bases: TGTGCCAGCAGCACAGGACAGCAAGAAAAACTGTTTTTT. It codes for CASSTGQQEKLFF.

For the CDR3, the DNA is TGTGCCAGCAGTTACTCTACGGGTTCAGATACGCAGTATTTT. It specifies CASSYSTGSDTQYF. The chain links TRBV6-6 to TRBJ2-3; no reliable D call. This CDR3 has 14 amino acids. V was pared by 0 bases and J by 4 bases, with 8 bases between. Per the germline V gene, CDR1 is MNHNY and CDR2 is SVGAGI (reference sequence).

This chain connects TRBV9 to TRBJ1-1; no reliable D call. The V end lost 2 bases, the J end lost 6 bases, and 11 bases lay between the germline ends. The CDR3 consists of 13 residues. CDR1 is SGDLS, CDR2 YYNGEE, per germline. The CDR3 sequence is CASSVSPDSEAFF. The CDR3 region has the DNA TGTGCCAGCAGCGTCTCCCCCGACTCTGAAGCTTTCTTT.

The chain employs TRBV4-2 and TRBJ1-1, with TRBD1 matching 10 bases. The CDR3 has 17 amino acids. The V gene end was trimmed by 7 bases and the J gene end by 4 bases; junction bases not matched to a gene: 15. Germline V gene data show CDR1 as LGHNA and CDR2 as YNFKEQ. Written as DNA, the CDR3 is TGTGCCAGCACCCCCGGCCGACAGGGGGCGATGGGCACTGAAGCTTTCTTT. Protein: CASTPGRQGAMGTEAFF.

There are a few counts of this clone. This chain connects TRBV28 to TRBJ2-1, with no clear D. Trimming shortened V by 2 bases and J by 6 bases, and 2 bases separated the two germline ends. CDR3 size: 11 residues. From germline, CDR1 is MDHEN and CDR2 SYDVKM. CDR3 sequence: CASSLLNEQFF. Here the CDR3 DNA reads TGTGCCAGCAGTTTACTCAATGAGCAGTTCTTC.

This clone was observed a few times. The chain combines TRBV5-4 with TRBJ1-1; D unclear. V gave up 1 base and J gave up 1 base, with 11 bases separating them. The CDR3 sequence is 15 residues long. CDR1 SGHNT and CDR2 YYREEE come from the germline V gene (reference sequence). CDR3 bases: TGTGCCAGCAGCTTGATGCGCGCGGGGAACACTGAAGCTTTCTTT. Protein product: CASSLMRAGNTEAFF.

The gene calls are TRBV20-1 and TRBJ1-2; TRBD1 matches at 7 bases. Germline CDR1 and CDR2: DFQATT and SNEGSKA (reference sequence). CDR3 length: 11 amino acids. Germline trimming cut 6 bases from V and 8 bases from J; bases unmatched to any gene: 6. This CDR3 reads CSATTGNGYTF. For the CDR3, the DNA is TGCAGTGCCACGACAGGGAACGGCTACACCTTC.

The chain combines TRBV7-9 with TRBJ2-5, with 7 bases identical to TRBD1. The V segment lost 4 bases and the J segment 4 bases; nucleotides outside the gene matches: 9. The CDR3 loop spans 15 amino acids. Germline values: CDR1 SEHNR, CDR2 FQNEAQ (reference sequence). The CDR3 bases are TGTGCCAGCAGCTCCCTGACAGGGATGGGAGAGACCCAGTACTTC. It is translated as CASSSLTGMGETQYF.